Many counts were recorded for the clone carrying this TCR beta chain. The antigen is unknown. Unique-molecular-identifier-tagged TCR beta cDNA libraries were used. TCRdb recomputed calls from the PCR reads with MiXCR, one row per CDR3 protein. The sample carries roughly 800,000 distinct CDR3 sequences, around 27% recorded once. The source of the sample is a study of post-analysis software for immune sequencing data. Overall study results and limits: People with multiple sclerosis had a significantly lower normalized Chao1 diversity than controls did. By F measure, samples from a shared preparation batch strongly co-clustered.

This sequence originates from a girl aged 10 to 17 with multiple sclerosis. Sequencing used blood.

In DNA, the CDR3 is TGCAGCGTTGGGACAGGCAATCAGCCCCAGCATTTT. Translating gives CSVGTGNQPQHF. This chain uses TRBV29-1 with TRBJ1-5; maybe TRBD1 (6 bases). With 4 bases removed from V and 2 bases from J, the gap between germline ends came to 6 bases. Germline V gene lookup returns CDR1 SQVTM and CDR2 ANQGSEA. The CDR3 spans 12 residues.